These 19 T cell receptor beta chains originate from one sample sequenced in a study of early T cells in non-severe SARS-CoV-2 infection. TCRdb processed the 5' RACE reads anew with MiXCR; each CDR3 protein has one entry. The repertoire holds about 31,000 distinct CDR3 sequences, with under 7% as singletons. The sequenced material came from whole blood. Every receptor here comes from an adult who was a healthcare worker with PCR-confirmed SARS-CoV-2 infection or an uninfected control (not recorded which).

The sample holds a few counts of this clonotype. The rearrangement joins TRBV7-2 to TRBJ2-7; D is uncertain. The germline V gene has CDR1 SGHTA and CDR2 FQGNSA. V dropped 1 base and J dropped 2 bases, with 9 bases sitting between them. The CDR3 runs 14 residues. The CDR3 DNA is TGTGCCAGCAGCTTAGGTCCTGTCGCCTACGAGCAGTACTTC. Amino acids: CASSLGPVAYEQYF.

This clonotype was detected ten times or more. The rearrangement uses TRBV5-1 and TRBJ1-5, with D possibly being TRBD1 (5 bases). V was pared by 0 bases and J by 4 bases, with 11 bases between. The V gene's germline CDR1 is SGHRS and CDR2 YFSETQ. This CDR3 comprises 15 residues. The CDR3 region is CASSLEGVRNQPQHF. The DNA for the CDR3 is TGCGCCAGCAGCTTGGAAGGGGTTAGGAATCAGCCCCAGCATTTT.

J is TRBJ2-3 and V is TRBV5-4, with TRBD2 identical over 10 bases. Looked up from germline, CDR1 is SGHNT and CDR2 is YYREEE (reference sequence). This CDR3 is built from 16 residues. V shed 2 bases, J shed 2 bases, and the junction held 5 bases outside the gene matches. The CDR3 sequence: CASSLVLAGATDTQYF. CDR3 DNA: TGTGCCAGCAGCTTAGTGCTAGCGGGAGCCACAGATACGCAGTATTTT.

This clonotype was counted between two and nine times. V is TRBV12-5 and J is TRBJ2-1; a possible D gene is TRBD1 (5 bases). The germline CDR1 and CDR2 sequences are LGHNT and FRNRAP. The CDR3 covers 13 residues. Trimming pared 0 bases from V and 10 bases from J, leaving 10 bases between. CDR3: CASGLVLWTEQFF. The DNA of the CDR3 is TGTGCTAGTGGTTTGGTACTCTGGACAGAGCAGTTCTTC.

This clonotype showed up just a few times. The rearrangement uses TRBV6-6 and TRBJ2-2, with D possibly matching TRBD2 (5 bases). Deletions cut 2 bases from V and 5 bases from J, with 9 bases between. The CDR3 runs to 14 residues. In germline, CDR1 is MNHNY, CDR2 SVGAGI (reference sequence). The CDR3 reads CASSYGQRTGELFF. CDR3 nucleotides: TGTGCCAGCAGTTACGGGCAGCGGACCGGGGAGCTGTTTTTT.

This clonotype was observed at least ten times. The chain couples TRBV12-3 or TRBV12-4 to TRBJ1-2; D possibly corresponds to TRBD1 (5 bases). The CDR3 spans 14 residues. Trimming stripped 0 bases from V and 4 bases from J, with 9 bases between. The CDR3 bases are TGTGCCAGCAGTTTAGCGGGGCAGAGCTATGGCTACACCTTC. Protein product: CASSLAGQSYGYTF.

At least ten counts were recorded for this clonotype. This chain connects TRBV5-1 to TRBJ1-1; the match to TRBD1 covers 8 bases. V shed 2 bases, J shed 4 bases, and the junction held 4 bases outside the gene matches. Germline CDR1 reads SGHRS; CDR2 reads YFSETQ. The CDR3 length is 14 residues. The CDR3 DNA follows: TGCGCCAGCAGCTTCCTTGGACAGGGCACTGAAGCTTTCTTT. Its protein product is CASSFLGQGTEAFF.

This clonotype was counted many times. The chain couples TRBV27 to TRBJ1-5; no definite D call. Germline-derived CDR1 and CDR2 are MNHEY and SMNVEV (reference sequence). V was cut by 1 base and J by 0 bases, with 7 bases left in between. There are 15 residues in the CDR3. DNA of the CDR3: TGTGCCAGCAGTTTATATGGGTATAGCAATCAGCCCCAGCATTTT. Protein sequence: CASSLYGYSNQPQHF.

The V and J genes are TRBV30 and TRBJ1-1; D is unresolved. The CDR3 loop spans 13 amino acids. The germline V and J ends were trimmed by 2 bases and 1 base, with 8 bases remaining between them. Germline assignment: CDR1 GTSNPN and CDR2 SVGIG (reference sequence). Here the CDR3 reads CAWSLEQNTEAFF. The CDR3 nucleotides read TGTGCCTGGAGTTTAGAGCAGAACACTGAAGCTTTCTTT.

The CDR3 coding sequence is TGTGCCAGCAGTTTGACCTTCCCCAATGAGCAGTTCTTC. It encodes CASSLTFPNEQFF. This chain connects TRBV28 to TRBJ2-1; no reliable D call. From germline, CDR1 is MDHEN and CDR2 SYDVKM. Trimming removed 3 bases at V and 6 bases at J, with 9 bases between. The CDR3 is 13 amino acids.

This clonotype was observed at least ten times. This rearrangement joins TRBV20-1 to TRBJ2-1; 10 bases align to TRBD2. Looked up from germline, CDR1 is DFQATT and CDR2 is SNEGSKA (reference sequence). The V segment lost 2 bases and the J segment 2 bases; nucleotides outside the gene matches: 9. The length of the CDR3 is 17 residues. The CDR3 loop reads CSARRQGLANPYNEQFF. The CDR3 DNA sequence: TGCAGTGCTAGACGACAGGGACTAGCGAACCCCTACAATGAGCAGTTCTTC.

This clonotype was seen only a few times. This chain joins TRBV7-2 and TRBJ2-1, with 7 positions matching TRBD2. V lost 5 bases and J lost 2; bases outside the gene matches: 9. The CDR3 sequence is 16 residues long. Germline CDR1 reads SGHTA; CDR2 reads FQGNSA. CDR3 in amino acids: CASSKRGGGTYNEQFF. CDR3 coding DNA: TGTGCCAGCAGCAAACGCGGGGGTGGCACCTACAATGAGCAGTTCTTC.

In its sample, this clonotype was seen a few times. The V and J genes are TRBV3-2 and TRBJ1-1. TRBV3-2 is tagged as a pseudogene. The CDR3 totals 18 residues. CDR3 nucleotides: TGTGCCAGCAGCCCAAGGCCCACTTTAGGAGGGGAAAACACTGAAGCTTTCTTT. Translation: CASSPRPTLGGENTEAFF.

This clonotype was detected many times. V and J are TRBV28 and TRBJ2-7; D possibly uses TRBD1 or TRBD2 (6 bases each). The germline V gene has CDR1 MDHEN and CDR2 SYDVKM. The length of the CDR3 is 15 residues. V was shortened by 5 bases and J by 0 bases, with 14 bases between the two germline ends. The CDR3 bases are TGTGCCAGCAGTGTCACGGGGGCCATCTCCTACGAGCAGTACTTC. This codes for CASSVTGAISYEQYF.

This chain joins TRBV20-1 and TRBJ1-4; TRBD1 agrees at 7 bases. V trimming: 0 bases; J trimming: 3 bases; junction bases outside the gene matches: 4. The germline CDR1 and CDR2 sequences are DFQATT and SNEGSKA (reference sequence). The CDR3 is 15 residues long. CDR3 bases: TGCAGTGCTAGAGATCGACAGGGCTCTAATGAAAAACTGTTTTTT. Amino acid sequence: CSARDRQGSNEKLFF.

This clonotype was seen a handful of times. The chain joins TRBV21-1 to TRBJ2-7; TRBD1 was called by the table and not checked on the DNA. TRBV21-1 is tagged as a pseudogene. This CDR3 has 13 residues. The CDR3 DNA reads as TGTGCCAACCGGGACAGGGGATCCTACGAGCAGTACTTC. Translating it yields CANRDRGSYEQYF.

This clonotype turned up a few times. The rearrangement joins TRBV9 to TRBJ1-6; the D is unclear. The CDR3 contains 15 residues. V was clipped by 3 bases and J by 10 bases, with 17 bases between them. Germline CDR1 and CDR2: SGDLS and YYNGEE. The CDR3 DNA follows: TGTGCCAGCAGCGCTCAATCTGGCGGTCTATCACCCCTCCACTTT. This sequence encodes CASSAQSGGLSPLHF. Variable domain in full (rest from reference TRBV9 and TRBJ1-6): DSGVTQTPKHLITATGQRVTLRCSPRSGDLSVYWYQQSLDQGLQFLIQYYNGEERAKGNILERFSAQQFPDLHSELNLSSLELGDSALYFCASSAQSGGLSPLHFGNGTRLTVT.

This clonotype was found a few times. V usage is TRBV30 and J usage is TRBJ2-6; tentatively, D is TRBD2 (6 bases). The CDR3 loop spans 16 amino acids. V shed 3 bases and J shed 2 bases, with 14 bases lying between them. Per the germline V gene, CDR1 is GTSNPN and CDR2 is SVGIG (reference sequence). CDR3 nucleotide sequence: TGTGCCTGGAGACCCCGATGGGAGGCTGGGGCCAACGTCCTGACTTTC. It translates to CAWRPRWEAGANVLTF.

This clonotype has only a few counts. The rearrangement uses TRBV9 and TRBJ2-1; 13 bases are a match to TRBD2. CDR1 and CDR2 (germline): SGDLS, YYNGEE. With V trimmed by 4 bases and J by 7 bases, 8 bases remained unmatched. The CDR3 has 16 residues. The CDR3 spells CASSPRLAGGRNEQFF. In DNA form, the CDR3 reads TGTGCCAGCAGCCCGAGACTAGCGGGAGGCCGTAATGAGCAGTTCTTC.